The 18 T cell receptor beta chains in this list originate from one sample, sequenced in a study of glioma-infiltrating T cells. The iRepertoire nested amplicon-rescue multiplex PCR amplified TCR alpha and beta CDR3s from RNA. TCRdb passed the multiplex PCR reads through MiXCR, listing each CDR3 protein once. The sample lists around 130,000 distinct CDR3 sequences, roughly a quarter occurring once. Sequencing was done on a sample of glioma tissue, nonneoplastic brain tissue, or PBMCs (not recorded which). The source of these receptors is a human donor with low-grade glioma or glioblastoma, undergoing nonglioma brain surgery, or in good health (not recorded which).

This clonotype was found a few times. This chain uses TRBV2 with TRBJ2-3, with D unclear. Trimming left V 4 bases short and J 1 base short, with 9 bases between. The CDR3 has 14 amino acids. Germline V gene data show CDR1 as SNHLY and CDR2 as FYNNEI. CDR3 residues: CASSVFFRTDTQYF. CDR3 bases: TGTGCCAGCAGTGTCTTTTTCCGCACAGATACGCAGTATTTT. Complete variable domain (other parts from reference TRBV2 and TRBJ2-3): EPEVTQTPSHQVTQMGQEVILRCVPISNHLYFYWYRQILGQKVEFLVSFYNNEISEKSEIFDDQFSVERPDGSNFTLKIRSTKLEDSAMYFCASSVFFRTDTQYFGPGTRLTVL.

This sequence joins TRBV5-6 and TRBJ2-5; D is unresolved. This CDR3 comprises 15 residues. Germline CDR1 reads SGHDT; CDR2 reads YYEEEE. Trimming took 4 bases from V and 5 from J, leaving 18 bases between them. The CDR3 spells CASSPGEYSYETQYF. CDR3 nucleotide sequence: TGTGCCAGCAGCCCTGGCGAGTACTCTTATGAGACCCAGTACTTC.

The rearrangement uses TRBV5-1 and TRBJ2-3; TRBD2 aligns across 10 bases. Germline V gene sequence: CDR1 SGHRS, CDR2 YFSETQ. This CDR3 is 15 amino acids long. The J segment lost 2 bases and the V segment lost 4 bases, leaving 4 bases of the junction unmatched. In DNA form, the CDR3 reads TGCGCCAGCAGCCAACTAGCGGGGAACACAGATACGCAGTATTTT. Translating gives CASSQLAGNTDTQYF.

The V call is TRBV7-8, the J call TRBJ1-2, with TRBD1 matching over 7 bases. Germline CDR1 SGHVS, CDR2 FQNEAQ. J gave up 8 bases and V 2 bases, and 11 bases lay outside the gene matches. The CDR3 has 15 amino acids. The CDR3, as DNA: TGTGCCAGCAGCTTATATGGGCAGGGGGGGGTCGGCTACACCTTC. Translated, it gives CASSLYGQGGVGYTF.

This clonotype was seen more than once but under ten times. This chain uses TRBV2 with TRBJ1-2, with unresolved D. The CDR3 length is 15 residues. The V end was cut by 4 bases, the J end by 1 base, with 13 bases between. CDR1 is SNHLY, CDR2 FYNNEI, per germline. The DNA of the CDR3 is TGTGCCAGCAGTGTTCGGCAGCGAGATAACTATGGCTACACCTTC. It yields the protein CASSVRQRDNYGYTF.

This clonotype was observed a few times. The V and J genes are TRBV2 and TRBJ1-5; D possibly corresponds to TRBD1 (5 bases). The CDR3 is 15 residues long. The V end was cut by 3 bases, the J end by 1 base, with 10 bases between. The germline V gene encodes CDR1 SNHLY and CDR2 FYNNEI. This chain's CDR3 is CASSDRWGSNQPQHF. The CDR3 nucleotides are TGTGCCAGCAGTGATAGGTGGGGGAGCAATCAGCCCCAGCATTTT.

With regard to this clonotype: Just one base apart from a much larger clone, this may be a read error. Likely a read error: the CDR3 ends without its conserved phenylalanine or tryptophan. The chain recombines TRBV20-1 with TRBJ1-1, with 7 bases fitting TRBD1. The germline gives CDR1 DFQATT, CDR2 SNEGSKA (reference sequence). This CDR3 spans 14 amino acids. J gave up 2 bases and V 6 bases, and 9 bases lay outside the gene matches. The CDR3 reads CSAKRGTANTEAFL. In DNA, the CDR3 is TGCAGTGCCAAAAGAGGGACAGCAAACACTGAAGCTTTCCTT.

The genes are TRBV3-1 and TRBJ1-5; unclear D gene. The CDR3 extends over 14 amino acids. V was pared by 0 bases and J by 6 bases, with 9 bases between. Germline assignment: CDR1 LGHDT and CDR2 YNNKEL (reference sequence). The CDR3 region has the DNA TGTGCCAGCAGCCAAGATCGAGTCGGTCAGCCCCAGCATTTT. It codes for CASSQDRVGQPQHF.

The genes are TRBV7-8 and TRBJ1-2; a weak D match, TRBD1 (5 bases). V lost 7 bases and J lost 6, with 21 bases in between. This CDR3 is 15 amino acids long. Germline V gene lookup returns CDR1 SGHVS and CDR2 FQNEAQ. For the CDR3, the DNA is TGTGCCAGCAACCCCGGGGGGGGGGATCTTCATGGCTACACCTTC. Its translation: CASNPGGGDLHGYTF. The full variable domain, its missing parts supplied by reference TRBV7-8 and TRBJ1-2, is GAGVSQSPRYKVAKRGQDVALRCDPISGHVSLFWYQQALGQGPEFLTYFQNEAQLDKSGLPSDRFFAERPEGSVSTLKIQRTQQEDSAVYLCASNPGGGDLHGYTFGSGTRLTVV.

The sample holds many counts of this clonotype. The CDR3 DNA sequence: TGCAGTGCTAGATCCTACGATAAAGAGACCCAGTACTTC. It specifies CSARSYDKETQYF. The rearrangement uses TRBV20-1 and TRBJ2-5; D remains ambiguous. The germline CDR1 and CDR2 sequences are DFQATT and SNEGSKA (reference sequence). V lost 2 bases, J lost 3 bases, and 10 bases lay in between. CDR3 length: 13 amino acids.

V gene TRBV6-1 combines with J gene TRBJ2-5; TRBD2 aligns across 10 bases. Unmatched junction bases numbered 7, after V lost 7 bases and J lost 2 bases. Germline V CDR1 and CDR2: MNHNS, SASEGT. The CDR3 is made up of 15 amino acids. The CDR3, as DNA: TGTGCCAGCAACAGGGCAGCGGGGGGGCAAGAGACCCAGTACTTC. Translated: CASNRAAGGQETQYF.

Details on this clonotype: A much more abundant neighbour one base away suggests this may be a read error. The chain uses TRBV15 and TRBJ2-3, with D perhaps TRBD2 (6 bases). V lost 1 base and J lost 1, with 12 bases in between. CDR3 length: 16 amino acids. Germline V gene data show CDR1 as LNHNV and CDR2 as YYDKDF (reference sequence). The DNA of the CDR3 is TGTGCCACCAGCAGAGCGATTAGCGGAGGCACAGATACGCAGTATTTT. This translates into CATSRAISGGTDTQYF.

This clonotype has just a few counts. The chain carries TRBV6-1 and TRBJ2-6; no definite D call. CDR1 is MNHNS, CDR2 SASEGT, per germline. The CDR3 has 15 residues. Trimming left V 11 bases short and J 2 bases short, with 16 bases between. CDR3 sequence: CACAKRPAGANVLTF. CDR3 nucleotide sequence: TGTGCCTGCGCGAAAAGGCCGGCTGGGGCCAACGTCCTGACTTTC.

V usage is TRBV20-1 and J usage is TRBJ2-1, with no clear D. CDR1 is DFQATT and CDR2 is SNEGSKA in the germline V gene (reference sequence). V dropped 0 bases and J dropped 2 bases, with 11 bases sitting between them. The CDR3 runs 15 residues. CDR3 in amino acids: CSARDPVGPYNEQFF. The CDR3 bases are TGCAGTGCTAGAGACCCGGTAGGGCCCTACAATGAGCAGTTCTTC.

The chain combines TRBV12-3 or TRBV12-4 with TRBJ1-1; 12 bases agree with TRBD1. This CDR3 has 14 amino acids. After removal of 7 bases from V and 6 bases from J, the junction contained 6 bases not matched to a gene. The CDR3 DNA reads as TGTGCCAGCACCCCGGGACAGGGGGCCTCTGAAGCTTTCTTT. It specifies CASTPGQGASEAFF.

The CDR3 DNA is TGTGCCAGCAGTGTTAGGGCCCACGAGCGGTACGTC. Translation gives CASSVRAHERYV. The chain joins TRBV2 to TRBJ2-7; no firm D call. Germline CDR1 reads SNHLY; CDR2 reads FYNNEI. CDR3 length: 12 residues.

This clonotype came up many times. The rearrangement uses TRBV27 and TRBJ1-1; D unclear. The CDR3 spans 16 residues. Germline loops: CDR1 MNHEY, CDR2 SMNVEV (reference sequence). V was clipped by 5 bases and J by 6 bases, with 22 bases between them. This CDR3 is CASSRARSSRTAEAFF. The CDR3 region has the DNA TGTGCCAGCAGTCGAGCAAGGTCCTCCCGAACGGCTGAAGCTTTCTTT.

The chain couples TRBV20-1 to TRBJ1-1; D is unclear. Trimming left V 0 bases short and J 5 bases short, with 16 bases between. In germline, CDR1 is DFQATT, CDR2 SNEGSKA (reference sequence). The CDR3 loop spans 15 amino acids. CDR3 nucleotide sequence: TGCAGTGCTAGAGAGTTAAACGGCCTAGGGACTGAAGCTTTCTTT. Its protein is CSARELNGLGTEAFF.